The TCR beta chain under discussion was sequenced for a study of cytomegalovirus exposure and HLA in healthy donors. Details on this clone: Its antigen is undetermined.

This PCR relied on a set of 60 Vbeta primers and 13 Jbeta primers. In the original analysis: In a later analysis, some 80 million unique TCR beta chains included roughly 11 million shared by two or more donors. The assay was immunoSEQ multiplex PCR, and TCRdb's table has in-frame clones only and misses some. The V and J calls and clone size are taken from that table; D and trimming were inferred from the DNA. The sample lists approximately 140,000 clones, 70% to 80% occurring once. There are 15 residues in the CDR3. CDR1 is SGHTA and CDR2 is FQGNSA in the germline V gene. After removal of 5 bases from V and 8 bases from J, the junction contained 9 bases not matched to a gene. Study-level results: The study put 160 or so TCR beta chains on its list as cytomegalovirus-associated.

The rearrangement uses TRBV7-2 and TRBJ2-2; 9 bases map to TRBD1. Sequenced sample: PBMCs. This sequence was found in a female donor in good health and CMV-seronegative. The CDR3: CASSPTGGASGELFF. The CDR3 DNA follows: TGTGCCAGCAGCCCAACAGGGGGCGCGTCAGGGGAGCTGTTTTTT.